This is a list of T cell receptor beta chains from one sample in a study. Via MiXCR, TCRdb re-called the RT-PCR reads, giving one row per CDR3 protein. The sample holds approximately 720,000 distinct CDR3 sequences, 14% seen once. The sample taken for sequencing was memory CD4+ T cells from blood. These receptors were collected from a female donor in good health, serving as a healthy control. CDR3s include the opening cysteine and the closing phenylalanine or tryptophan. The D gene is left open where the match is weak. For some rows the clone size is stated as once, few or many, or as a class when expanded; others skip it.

DNA: TGTGCCAGCAGCTTTCCAGGGGAGGGGAACATTCAGTACTTC
CDR3: CASSFPGEGNIQYF
D: .
V: TRBV7-9
size: many
J: TRBJ2-4

DNA: TGTGCCAGCAGAAACCCTACCCAGGCAGGGGGCTGGAATGAGCAGTTCTTC
CDR3: CASRNPTQAGGWNEQFF
D: TRBD1
V: TRBV6-2/TRBV6-3
size: .
J: TRBJ2-1

DNA: TGCGCCAGCAGCGATGGAAACGACAGGGCCGAGTACTTC
CDR3: CASSDGNDRAEYF
D: TRBD1
V: TRBV5-1
size: many
J: TRBJ2-7

DNA: TGTGCCAGCAGCAAACATCCTGAACCCCCCCTCTACTTC
CDR3: CASSKHPEPPLYF
D: .
V: TRBV5-6
size: .
J: TRBJ2-7

DNA: TGTGCCAGCAGCTTCTTCGGGACCCCGGAGCAGTATTTT
CDR3: CASSFFGTPEQYF
D: .
V: TRBV7-2
size: few
J: TRBJ2-3

DNA: TGTGCCAGCAGTTACGGGCTTGCGGGAGCAGGGGCAGATACGCAGTATTTT
CDR3: CASSYGLAGAGADTQYF
D: .
V: TRBV6-2/TRBV6-3
size: many
J: TRBJ2-3

DNA: TGTGCCAGCAGTTACACCGGGACACCGAGCTATGGCTACACCTTC
CDR3: CASSYTGTPSYGYTF
D: .
V: TRBV6-2/TRBV6-3
size: .
J: TRBJ1-2

DNA: TGTGCCAGCAGCAGTCCCCTCAGGAGGGACACCTTC
CDR3: CASSSPLRRDTF
D: .
V: TRBV5-5
size: few
J: TRBJ1-2

DNA: TGCGCCAGCAGCCAAGGGGACCGATATAATTCACCCCTCCACTTT
CDR3: CASSQGDRYNSPLHF
D: .
V: TRBV4-1
size: many
J: TRBJ1-6

DNA: TGTGCCAGCAGTTACAGTGGCAGGGGGCCTGATAACTATGGCTACACCTTC
CDR3: CASSYSGRGPDNYGYTF
D: TRBD1
V: TRBV6-5
size: few
J: TRBJ1-2

DNA: TGTGCCAGCAGCTTACCGGCTAGCGGGAGTCAGACCGGGGAGCTGTTTTTT
CDR3: CASSLPASGSQTGELFF
D: TRBD2
V: TRBV7-2
size: .
J: TRBJ2-2

DNA: TGTGCCAGCAGCTCCCGTCCCGGGACAGGGACGGGTTCACCCCTCCACTTT
CDR3: CASSSRPGTGTGSPLHF
D: TRBD1
V: TRBV7-2
size: few
J: TRBJ1-6

DNA: TGCAGTGCTTCAGACAGGGGGCGCAGCACCGGGGAGCTGTTTTTT
CDR3: CSASDRGRSTGELFF
D: TRBD1
V: TRBV20-1
size: few
J: TRBJ2-2

DNA: TGTGCCAGCAGCTTCGCAAGTGGAACGAACGGAAACACCATATATTTT
CDR3: CASSFASGTNGNTIYF
D: .
V: TRBV7-2
size: .
J: TRBJ1-3

DNA: TGTGCCCAGTCGGAGACTGAAGCTTTCTTT
CDR3: CAQSETEAFF
D: .
V: TRBV2
size: .
J: TRBJ1-1

DNA: TGCAGCGCGGGAGAAGCTTTCTTT
CDR3: CSAGEAFF
D: .
V: TRBV29-1
size: .
J: TRBJ1-1